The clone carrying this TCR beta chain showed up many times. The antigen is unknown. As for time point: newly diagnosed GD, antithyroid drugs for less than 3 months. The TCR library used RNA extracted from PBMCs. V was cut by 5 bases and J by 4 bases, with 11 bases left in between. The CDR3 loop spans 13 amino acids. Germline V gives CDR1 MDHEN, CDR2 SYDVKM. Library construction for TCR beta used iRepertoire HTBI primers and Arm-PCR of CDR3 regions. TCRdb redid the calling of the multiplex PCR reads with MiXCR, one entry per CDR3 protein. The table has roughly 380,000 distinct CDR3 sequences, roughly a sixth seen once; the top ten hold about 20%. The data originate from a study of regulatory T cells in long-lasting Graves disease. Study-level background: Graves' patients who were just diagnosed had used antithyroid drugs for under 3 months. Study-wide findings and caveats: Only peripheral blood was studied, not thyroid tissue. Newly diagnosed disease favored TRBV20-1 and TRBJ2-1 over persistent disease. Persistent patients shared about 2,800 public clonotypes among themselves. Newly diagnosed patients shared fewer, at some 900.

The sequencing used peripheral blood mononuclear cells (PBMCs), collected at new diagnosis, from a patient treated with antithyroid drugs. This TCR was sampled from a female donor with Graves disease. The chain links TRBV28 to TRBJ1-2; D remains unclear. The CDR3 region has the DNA TGTGCCAGCAGTGTACAGAATCCCTATGGCTACACCTTC. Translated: CASSVQNPYGYTF.